This entry describes one T cell receptor beta chain. Its antigen is as yet unknown. With a much larger clone just one base away, this may be a read error. The CDR3 carries no conserved terminal phenylalanine or tryptophan, so it likely arises from a read error. RNA transcripts were the template for amplifying TCR beta CDR3 regions. Carried out on the TCR CDR3, a first-round RT-PCR used the HTBI primer set. TCRdb fed the multiplex PCR reads into MiXCR, producing one record per CDR3 protein. The profile shows around 540,000 distinct CDR3 sequences, about 16% of them singletons. Exclusions: uncontrolled infection, other autoimmune disease, pregnancy, lactation. Thyroid ultrasound and orbital computed tomography, with clinical symptoms and serum thyroxine and TRAb, informed diagnoses. PBMCs were collected from an approximately 10 ml volume of fresh peripheral blood. The record originates from a study of T cells in Graves' hyperthyroidism and ophthalmopathy. Study outcomes and limitations: Ophthalmopathy was identified by the model a median around 5.9 months ahead of onset.

This CDR3 has 13 residues. The germline V gene has CDR1 KGHSH and CDR2 LQKENI. Trimming took off 4 bases at V and 2 bases at J, with 8 bases between the two ends. Sequencing was performed on blood. The genes are TRBV18 and TRBJ2-5; D gene unclear. This clonotype originated in a woman between 25 and 40 years old with Graves' ophthalmopathy. CDR3 protein: CASSRTTQETQYL. For the CDR3, the DNA is TGTGCCAGCTCACGAACTACACAAGAGACCCAGTACCTC.